This T cell receptor (beta chain) was captured by sequencing in a study of CD8 T cells in Susac syndrome. About the research overall: Treatment status at blood draw for the Susac syndrome patients was therapy-naive, corticosteroids, or intravenous immunoglobulin alone.

This CDR3 contains 18 residues. Trimming pared 4 bases from V and 8 bases from J, leaving 27 bases between. Recently defined diagnostic criteria for definite or probable disease were fulfilled by Susac syndrome patients. This clonotype has only one observation. RNA, at about 0.45 to 1 ug, was reverse transcribed with random hexamers. TCRdb re-derived calls from the immunoSEQ multiplex PCR reads in MiXCR, one entry per CDR3 protein. The table shows some 140,000 distinct CDR3 sequences, with over 90% occurring only once. The sequenced sample was CD8+ T cells from PBMCs. This receptor was obtained from a human donor with Susac syndrome. The rearrangement uses TRBV12-3 or TRBV12-4 and TRBJ2-4; perhaps TRBD2 as D (5 bases). The CDR3 sequence is CASSSSTEAAPARDIQYF. The DNA of the CDR3 is TGTGCCAGCAGTTCCTCTACTGAAGCTGCTCCCGCGAGGGACATTCAGTACTTC.